The entry below describes one T cell receptor (beta chain). Germline assignment: CDR1 LNHNV and CDR2 YYDKDF (reference sequence). The CDR3 loop spans 13 amino acids. V shed 2 bases and J shed 6 bases, with 10 bases lying between them. These data come from a study of shared T cell receptors in the human thymus. TCRdb keeps only in-frame clones here, not all; method: immunoSEQ multiplex PCR. This sample has over 350,000 clones, with 95% found just once. Sequencing input: thymocytes. The clonotype comes from a human donor. The chain links TRBV15 to TRBJ1-2; no reliable D call. CDR3 in amino acids: CATSRSRPNGYTF. CDR3 DNA: TGTGCCACCAGCAGATCCCGCCCTAATGGCTACACCTTC.